This entry concerns a single T cell receptor beta chain. Its antigen specificity is not known. The input lacks base qualities; no much larger clone sits a single base away. The donors were healthy, HIV-negative adults who had no recently reported acute infections or vaccinations. All donors were Caucasian adults living in Nashville, Tennessee, USA. CD4+ T cells were enriched through magnetic negative selection, after which naive cells were positively selected on CD45RA and the remaining negative fraction served as the memory subset. Blood was collected by leukapheresis, and PBMCs were isolated by Ficoll-Histopaque density gradient centrifugation and then cryopreserved in liquid nitrogen vapor phase. Analytical flow cytometry was used to check the purity and quantity of every magnetically sorted T cell population. Genomic DNA was isolated from every sorted fraction and measured by UV absorbance on a Nanodrop 2000c.

The data belong to a study of shared clonotypes between healthy human individuals (dated by TCRdb to 2020 to 2021). Broadly, across the study: The cohort comprised a couple of women and a few men aged 18 to 49 years. For each donor, CD4 naive and CD4 memory were each run on three plates, CD8 naive on two plates, and CD8 memory on one plate. Blood TCR repertoires of five healthy adults were deeply sequenced to estimate repertoire size and the extent of clonotype sharing between individuals. Different laboratories and diverse techniques were used to prepare libraries and sequence TCR repertoires, to increase sequencing depth and limit assay-specific biases. Per donor, leukapheresis produced somewhere between about 0.85 and 10 billion PBMCs.

Trimming costs V 5 bases and J 7 bases, and their ends lie 8 bases apart. The CDR3 holds 12 amino acids from the cysteine to the phenylalanine. Solely the CDR3 DNA is kept, with 36 bases framed from the first base. From the germline V gene (reference sequence), CDR1 is SEHNR and CDR2 is FQNEAQ. Using the deep immunoSEQ assay, multiplex PCR amplified TCR CDR3 regions from genomic DNA. Extracted genomic DNA from each cell subset was distributed evenly across all wells of several immunoSEQ 96-well plates, and each plate was treated as a replicate. For sorted subsets, approximately 190 ng of genomic DNA, equivalent to 25,000 to 35,000 T cell genomes, went into each replicate PCR. Purified libraries were measured with a Qubit 3.0 fluorometer, size-checked on a Bioanalyzer 2100, and measured again with the KAPA Library Quantification kit. Each immunoSEQ 96-well plate was sequenced on its own single-read 150-cycle Illumina NextSeq 550 flow cell. Under the source paper's analysis protocol: Because the immunoSEQ output held only junctional sequences and lacked quality scores, the filtering could not match the filtering applied to full-length reads. To assign V/J genes and CDR3, sequences were annotated using PyIR, a Python wrapper for IgBLAST v1.9, with IMGT germline references. Any read was removed if the V/J assignment was weak (E-value above 1e-6), the CDR3 was missing, or the read contained stop codons, out-of-frame junctions, or ambiguous translated residues. A V3J clonotype was defined by an identical inferred V gene, J gene, and CDR3 amino acid sequence. Percentage overlap between repertoires was calculated by dividing the number of shared unique clonotypes by the size of the smaller repertoire. Richness of each repertoire was evaluated using RTK rarefaction, the Chao1 estimator, and Recon v2.1 estimates of unobserved clonotypes. Generation probabilities were computed with OLGA for all TCRbeta clonotypes obtained by the gDNA method from several donors. The immuneACCESS repertoire file appears here via TCRdb, limited to in-frame rearrangements. These files lack a portion of the clones; in checked studies, under half of the deficit traces to unresolved V genes, and the cause of the others is not known. V and J calls and clone size follow that table, whereas D and trimming were derived from the DNA. This sample gives over 400,000 clones in total; 90% to 96% of them show up just once. The ten top clones hold about 0.064% of the sample.

What the authors observed across the whole study: Based on pairwise subsampling, the degree of clonotype sharing among donors was expected to be affected by sequencing depth. Incomplete sequencing was indicated by rarefaction of sorted-subset datasets, despite the large sequencing depth. Because the study included only a small number of donors, the genetic and exposure-history diversity represented was limited. When a few donors were compared, the shared fraction of clonotypes was 5% to 6.5% for naive CD4, 3.5% to 4% for naive CD8, 2.3% for memory CD4, and 0.3% to 0.5% for memory CD8. Naive subsets generally had larger estimated clonotype richness than memory subsets. Compared with non-shared clonotypes, clonotypes shared by all four sorted-subset donors had higher generation probabilities. Only blood was sampled, and tissue TCR repertoires likely differ from those in blood.

The chain was built from TRBV7-9 and TRBJ1-4; TRBD1 is a possible D gene, resting on 5 matching bases. The clonotype comes from a woman aged 25 to 39 in good health. The sample comprised naive CD4+ T cells sorted from blood. This sample's cell subset or site label indicates: CD45RA+ positively selected. The CDR3 reads CASSIGAEKLFF. The DNA reads TGTGCCAGCAGCATTGGGGCTGAAAAACTGTTTTTT.